These 9 T cell receptor beta chains were sequenced from one sample in a study of blood T cell repertoires in COVID-19. Repertoires were generated with immunoSEQ multiplex PCR, while TCRdb's copy carries only in-frame clones and drops some. The table includes approximately 250,000 clones, over 80% detected once. The sequenced material came from peripheral blood. The receptors here all came from a woman aged 55-69 years with active or convalescent COVID-19.

This clone was counted at least ten times. This chain links TRBV11-3 with TRBJ2-7, with 10 bases identical to TRBD1. CDR3 size: 15 residues. From germline, CDR1 is SGHNT and CDR2 YENEEA. Trimming took 5 bases from V and 5 from J; bases not matched to a gene: 9. CDR3 amino acids: CASSRTGQGFDEQYF. The CDR3 DNA is TGTGCCAGCAGCCGAACGGGACAGGGGTTTGACGAGCAGTACTTC.

The chain couples TRBV5-1 to TRBJ1-5; D may be TRBD1 (5 bases). The CDR3 is 14 residues long. V was trimmed by 4 bases and J by 5 bases, leaving 13 bases between them. In germline, CDR1 is SGHRS, CDR2 YFSETQ. The CDR3 protein is CASSPQGGDQPQHF. The CDR3 coding sequence is TGCGCCAGCAGCCCGCAGGGAGGGGATCAGCCCCAGCATTTT.

J is TRBJ1-2 and V is TRBV27, with no clear D. This CDR3 region has 15 residues. The V and J ends lost 0 bases and 2 bases respectively, with 10 bases between them. Germline CDR1 MNHEY, CDR2 SMNVEV (reference sequence). As DNA, the CDR3 is TGTGCCAGCAGTTTATCCCGGGTGGAAAACTATGGCTACACCTTC. It encodes CASSLSRVENYGYTF.

The rearrangement joins TRBV19 to TRBJ1-1; D might be TRBD1 (6 bases). V was cut by 0 bases and J by 5 bases, with 16 bases left in between. Per germline, CDR1 LNHDA and CDR2 SQIVND (reference sequence). This CDR3 spans 16 amino acids. The CDR3 reads CASSIDGGGRGTEAFF. CDR3 DNA sequence: TGTGCCAGTAGTATAGACGGCGGGGGGCGTGGGACTGAAGCTTTCTTT.

This chain uses TRBV29-1 with TRBJ2-5; 10 nucleotides match TRBD1. CDR3 length: 16 amino acids. J gave up 1 base and V 7 bases, and 12 bases lay outside the gene matches. CDR1 is SQVTM, CDR2 ANQGSEA, per germline. CDR3 in DNA: TGCAGCGCCCAGGGCGGGACAGGGGAGAGCCAAGAGACCCAGTACTTC. Its protein is CSAQGGTGESQETQYF.

A note on this clone: A junction end diverges from the germline sequence, so it may reflect a read error. V gene TRBV12-3 or TRBV12-4 combines with J gene TRBJ1-1; D not resolved. The CDR3 is 13 residues long. CDR3 sequence (DNA): TGTGCCAGCAGCTTAGACCTATACACTGAAGCTTTCTTT. Residues: CASSLDLYTEAFF.

In this sample, this clone turned up once. The V call is TRBV4-1, the J call TRBJ2-1; D not certain. Trimming pared 0 bases from V and 8 bases from J, leaving 11 bases between. CDR1 and CDR2 (germline): MGHRA, YSYEKL. The CDR3 runs to 14 residues. In nucleotides, the CDR3 is TGCGCCAGCAGCCAAGAATCAGGTGTCCATGAGCAGTTCTTC. This encodes CASSQESGVHEQFF.

The V gene is TRBV6-6, the J gene TRBJ2-2, with 12 bases lining up with TRBD2. J was trimmed by 6 bases and V by 4 bases; bases with no gene match: 6. CDR3 size: 16 residues. CDR1 MNHNY and CDR2 SVGAGI come from the germline V gene (reference sequence). The CDR3 sequence: CASSFLTSGSAGELFF. The CDR3 DNA reads as TGTGCCAGCAGTTTCTTGACTAGCGGGAGCGCCGGGGAGCTGTTTTTT.

This chain connects TRBV7-9 to TRBJ2-7; TRBD2 agrees at 16 bases. Germline CDR1 SEHNR, CDR2 FQNEAQ (reference sequence). V lost 5 bases to trimming and J lost 3 bases; unmatched junction nucleotides: 4. This CDR3 contains 16 residues. The CDR3 sequence is CASSGTSGRGHYEQYF. The CDR3 DNA is TGTGCCAGCAGCGGGACTAGCGGGAGGGGGCACTACGAGCAGTACTTC.